These 11 T cell receptor beta chains were sequenced from one sample in a study of blood T cell repertoires in COVID-19. Sequencing used immunoSEQ multiplex PCR; TCRdb keeps in-frame clones, though not all of them. This table holds 160,000 or so clones, about 81% found once. Sequenced sample: peripheral blood. The receptor set was obtained from a woman in her 70s with acute or convalescent COVID-19.

The chain employs TRBV30 and TRBJ1-6; 12 bases agree with TRBD1. With 0 bases clipped from V and 11 bases from J, the junction kept 5 bases outside the gene matches. The CDR3 spans 15 residues. Germline CDR1 and CDR2: GTSNPN and SVGIG (reference sequence). Here the CDR3 DNA reads TGTGCCTGGAGTGTACGGGACAGGGGGCTTACACCCCTCCACTTT. Translating it yields CAWSVRDRGLTPLHF.

J is TRBJ1-2 and V is TRBV2, with D unresolved. The CDR3 has 14 amino acids. Germline V CDR1 and CDR2: SNHLY, FYNNEI. The V and J ends lost 8 bases and 2 bases respectively, with 15 bases between them. The CDR3 region has the DNA TGTGCCAGCGAAGTCCTACGTCTCAACTATGGCTACACCTTC. Protein product: CASEVLRLNYGYTF.

The chain links TRBV2 to TRBJ2-1; 9 bases match TRBD1. Germline assignment: CDR1 SNHLY and CDR2 FYNNEI. This CDR3 comprises 15 residues. The junction had 5 bases not matched to a gene; V was cut back by 7 bases and J by 1 base. The CDR3: CASIPDRGSYNEQFF. CDR3 sequence (DNA): TGTGCCAGCATTCCGGACAGGGGTTCCTACAATGAGCAGTTCTTC.

This chain connects TRBV3-1 (or the pseudogene TRBV3-2) to TRBJ2-3; 8 bases agree with TRBD1. This CDR3 has 16 amino acids. Trimming at V came to 2 bases and at J to 3 bases, leaving 7 bases not matched to a gene. Germline V gene sequence: CDR1 LGHDT, CDR2 YNNKEL (reference sequence). The CDR3 loop is CASSQRARGLTDTQYF. The CDR3 region has the DNA TGTGCCAGCAGCCAAAGGGCCAGGGGGCTTACAGATACGCAGTATTTT.

The chain is built from TRBV7-9 and TRBJ1-1; D unclear. The CDR3 spans 14 residues. CDR1 and CDR2 (germline): SEHNR, FQNEAQ (reference sequence). With 2 bases removed from V and 6 bases from J, the gap between germline ends came to 13 bases. The CDR3 is CASSLREGGSEAFF. CDR3 DNA: TGTGCCAGCAGCTTACGAGAGGGCGGCTCTGAAGCTTTCTTT.

This clone was observed a few times. The V and J genes are TRBV30 and TRBJ1-5; the match to TRBD1 covers 9 bases. The CDR3 is 14 residues long. Unmatched junction bases numbered 2, after V lost 1 base and J lost 4 bases. CDR1 is GTSNPN, CDR2 SVGIG, per germline (reference sequence). CDR3 nucleotides: TGTGCCTGGAGTGGCGGGACAGGGAATCAGCCCCAGCATTTT. Translated: CAWSGGTGNQPQHF. Looking up the rest from reference TRBV30 and TRBJ1-5 gives the full variable domain: SQTIHQWPATLVQPVGSPLSLECTVEGTSNPNLYWYRQAAGRGLQLLFYSVGIGQISSEVPQNLSASRPQDRQFILSSKKLLLSDSGFYLCAWSGGTGNQPQHFGDGTRLSIL.

The rearrangement joins TRBV5-6 to TRBJ2-1; no definite D call. This CDR3 comprises 15 residues. CDR1 is SGHDT, CDR2 YYEEEE, per germline. The germline V and J ends were trimmed by 2 bases and 5 bases, with 14 bases remaining between them. Here the CDR3 reads CASSLLTVRNNEQFF. For the CDR3, the DNA is TGTGCCAGCAGCTTATTAACAGTAAGGAACAATGAGCAGTTCTTC.

The rearrangement links TRBV5-1 to TRBJ2-1, with TRBD2 identical over 12 bases. Germline V CDR1 and CDR2: SGHRS, YFSETQ. V lost 0 bases to trimming and J lost 8 bases; unmatched junction nucleotides: 9. This CDR3 contains 17 residues. The CDR3 reads CASSLGASGRDRDEQFF. CDR3 coding DNA: TGCGCCAGCAGCTTGGGGGCTAGCGGGAGGGATCGCGATGAGCAGTTCTTC. The full variable domain, completed using reference TRBV5-1 and TRBJ2-1, is KAGVTQTPRYLIKTRGQQVTLSCSPISGHRSVSWYQQTPGQGLQFLFEYFSETQRNKGNFPGRFSGRQFSNSRSEMNVSTLELGDSALYLCASSLGASGRDRDEQFFGPGTRLTVL.

The J gene is TRBJ2-2, the V gene TRBV29-1; 7 bases are shared with TRBD1. V trimming: 1 base; J trimming: 6 bases; junction bases outside the gene matches: 11. Germline V CDR1 and CDR2: SQVTM, ANQGSEA. This CDR3 region has 16 residues. The CDR3 DNA reads TGCAGCGTTGAAGTCCGAGACAGGGTTGTCCCCGGGGAGCTGTTTTTT. Translating gives CSVEVRDRVVPGELFF.

This chain connects TRBV6-2 or TRBV6-3 to TRBJ2-7; 11 bases are a match to TRBD2. The germline V gene has CDR1 MNHEY and CDR2 SVGEGT. The CDR3 contains 16 residues. The V segment lost 4 bases and the J segment 5 bases; nucleotides outside the gene matches: 10. This chain's CDR3 is CASSSPHSGGADEQYF. The CDR3 DNA reads as TGTGCCAGCAGTTCACCGCATAGCGGGGGGGCAGACGAGCAGTACTTC.

This chain connects TRBV15 to TRBJ2-7, with TRBD1 identical over 8 bases. Trimming took 1 base from V and 7 from J; bases not matched to a gene: 6. This CDR3 is 14 amino acids long. The V gene's germline CDR1 is LNHNV and CDR2 YYDKDF (reference sequence). CDR3 amino acids: CATSRGQGAREQYF. CDR3 nucleotide sequence: TGTGCCACCAGCAGAGGGCAGGGGGCTCGTGAGCAGTACTTC.